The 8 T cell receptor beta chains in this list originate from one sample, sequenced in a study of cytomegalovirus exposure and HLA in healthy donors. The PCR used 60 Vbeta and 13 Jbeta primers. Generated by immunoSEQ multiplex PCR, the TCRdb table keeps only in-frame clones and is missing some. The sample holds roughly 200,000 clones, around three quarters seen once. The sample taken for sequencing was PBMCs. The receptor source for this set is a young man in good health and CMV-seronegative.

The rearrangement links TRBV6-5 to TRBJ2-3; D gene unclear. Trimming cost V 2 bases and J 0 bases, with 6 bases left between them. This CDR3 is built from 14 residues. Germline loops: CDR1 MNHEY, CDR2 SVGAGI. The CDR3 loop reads CASSYGGSTDTQYF. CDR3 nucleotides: TGTGCCAGCAGTTACGGCGGAAGCACAGATACGCAGTATTTT.

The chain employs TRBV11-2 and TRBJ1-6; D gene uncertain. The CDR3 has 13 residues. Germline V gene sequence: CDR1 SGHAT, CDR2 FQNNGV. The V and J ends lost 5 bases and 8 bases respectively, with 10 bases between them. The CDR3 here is CASSRGKDSPLHF. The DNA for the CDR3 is TGTGCCAGCAGCCGGGGAAAGGATTCACCCCTCCACTTT. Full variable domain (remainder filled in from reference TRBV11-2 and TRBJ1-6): EAGVAQSPRYKIIEKRQSVAFWCNPISGHATLYWYQQILGQGPKLLIQFQNNGVVDDSQLPKDRFSAERLKGVDSTLKIQPAKLEDSAVYLCASSRGKDSPLHFGNGTRLTVT.

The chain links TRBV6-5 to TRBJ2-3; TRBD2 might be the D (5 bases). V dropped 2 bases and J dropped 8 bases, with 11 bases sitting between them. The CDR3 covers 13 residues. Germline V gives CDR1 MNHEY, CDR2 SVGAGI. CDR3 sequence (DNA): TGTGCCAGCAGTTACCCTGCGGGTGGTACGCAGTATTTT. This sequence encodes CASSYPAGGTQYF.

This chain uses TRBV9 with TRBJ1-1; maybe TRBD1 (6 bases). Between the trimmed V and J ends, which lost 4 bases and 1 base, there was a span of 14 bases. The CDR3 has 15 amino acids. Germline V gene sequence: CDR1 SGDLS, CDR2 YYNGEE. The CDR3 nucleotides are TGTGCCAGCAGCCTAAATCAGGGGACGAACACTGAAGCTTTCTTT. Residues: CASSLNQGTNTEAFF.

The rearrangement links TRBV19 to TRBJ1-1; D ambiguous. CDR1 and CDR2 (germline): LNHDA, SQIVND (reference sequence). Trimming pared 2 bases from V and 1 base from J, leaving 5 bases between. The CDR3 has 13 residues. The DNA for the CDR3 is TGTGCCAGTAGTATATCTCCGAACACTGAAGCTTTCTTT. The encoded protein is CASSISPNTEAFF.

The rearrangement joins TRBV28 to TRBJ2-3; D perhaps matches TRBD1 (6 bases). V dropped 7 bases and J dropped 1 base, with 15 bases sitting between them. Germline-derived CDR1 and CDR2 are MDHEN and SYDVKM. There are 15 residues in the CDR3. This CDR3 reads CASKLQGEGTDTQYF. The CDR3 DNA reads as TGTGCCAGCAAACTACAGGGAGAAGGCACAGATACGCAGTATTTT.

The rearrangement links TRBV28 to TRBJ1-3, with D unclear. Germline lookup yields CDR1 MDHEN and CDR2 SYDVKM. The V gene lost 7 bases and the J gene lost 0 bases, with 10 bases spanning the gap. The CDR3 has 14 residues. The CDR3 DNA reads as TGTGCCAGCACGGTGCTCCACTCTGGAAACACCATATATTTT. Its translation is CASTVLHSGNTIYF.

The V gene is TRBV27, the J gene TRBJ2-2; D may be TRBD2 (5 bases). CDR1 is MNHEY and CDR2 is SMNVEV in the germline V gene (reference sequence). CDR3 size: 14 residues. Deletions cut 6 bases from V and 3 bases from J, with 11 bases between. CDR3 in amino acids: CASSPQRDTGELFF. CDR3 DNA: TGTGCCAGCAGCCCCCAGAGGGACACCGGGGAGCTGTTTTTT.